This T cell receptor (beta chain) was sequenced for a study of neoadjuvant anti-PD-1 for oral cavity cancer. For the study at large: Around day 43, patients without progression received a fourth nivolumab dose before surgery.

Study conclusions and caveats: PBMC Gini-index clonality exceeded responders' in non-responders post-nivolumab.

Blood libraries mostly used roughly 520 ng genomic DNA, six replicates each. Generated by immunoSEQ multiplex PCR, the TCRdb table keeps only in-frame clones and is missing some. The data contain tens of thousands of clones, around four fifths of them singletons. About this clone: The antigen is undetermined. Distinct nucleotide sequences in the sample also encode this CDR3.

Per the germline V gene, CDR1 is GTSNPN and CDR2 is SVGIG (reference sequence). CDR3 length equals 13 residues. The V and J ends lost 2 bases and 4 bases respectively, with 11 bases between them. The specimen was PBMCs, collected before nivolumab (anti-PD-1) treatment. This TCR was sampled from a person aged 35-79 years with oral cavity squamous cell carcinoma. The gene calls are TRBV30 and TRBJ1-1, with D possibly being TRBD1 (5 bases). CDR3 protein: CAWSRVGGTEAFF. In DNA, the CDR3 is TGTGCCTGGAGTAGGGTCGGGGGCACTGAAGCTTTCTTT. The variable domain in full, with the rest retrieved from reference TRBV30 and TRBJ1-1, is SQTIHQWPATLVQPVGSPLSLECTVEGTSNPNLYWYRQAAGRGLQLLFYSVGIGQISSEVPQNLSASRPQDRQFILSSKKLLLSDSGFYLCAWSRVGGTEAFFGQGTRLTVV.